This TCR beta chain is drawn from a study of OX40 agonist ivuxolimab in advanced cancers. The overall study: Ivuxolimab, which is an agonistic anti-OX40 (CD134) antibody, was administered to the patients.

The V gene's germline CDR1 is SGHAT and CDR2 FQNNGV. CDR3 size: 15 residues. The V end lost 4 bases, the J end lost 9 bases, and 19 bases lay between the germline ends. Method: immunoSEQ multiplex PCR; TCRdb's copy keeps in-frame clones and lacks some. The table records around 41,000 clones, 80% to 90% of them present only once. The chain recombines TRBV11-2 with TRBJ2-1; either TRBD1 or TRBD2 may fit D (5 bases each). This specimen consisted of CD4+ or CD8+ T cells sorted from blood, obtained in a trial of the OX40 agonist ivuxolimab. This TCR came from an adult with an advanced solid tumor such as melanoma, head and neck, liver or kidney cancer. CDR3 region: CASSSPGSSRGEQFF. CDR3 DNA sequence: TGTGCCAGCAGCTCCCCAGGGAGTTCACGGGGTGAGCAGTTCTTC.